Detailed here is one T cell receptor (beta chain). Its antigen is still unknown. Generated by immunoSEQ multiplex PCR, the TCRdb table keeps only in-frame clones and is missing some. This table holds 60,000 to 70,000 clones, roughly four fifths found once. The record originates from a study of T cell responses to AZD1222 COVID-19 vaccine. Findings and caveats of the study: Seropositive AZD1222 recipients at baseline numbered only five or six. Spike-specific TCR breadth and depth went up after people got two AZD1222 doses. Most donors were white British, females outnumbered males, and clonal diversity was possibly underestimated.

V was pared by 5 bases and J by 2 bases, with 8 bases between. The CDR3 consists of 13 residues. Germline V gene lookup returns CDR1 SGHKS and CDR2 YYEKEE (reference sequence). The material was peripheral blood, obtained on day 0 of AZD1222 vaccination. This receptor was obtained from an adult in good health. The V and J genes are TRBV5-5 and TRBJ1-5; D remains unclear. The CDR3 nucleotides are TGTGCCAGCAGTCAGGACGGCAATCAGCCCCAGCATTTT. Residues: CASSQDGNQPQHF. Full variable domain (missing parts from reference TRBV5-5 and TRBJ1-5): DAGVTQSPTHLIKTRGQQVTLRCSPISGHKSVSWYQQVLGQGPQFIFQYYEKEERGRGNFPDRFSARQFPNYSSELNVNALLLGDSALYLCASSQDGNQPQHFGDGTRLSIL.